This T cell receptor beta chain stems from a study of PD-L1 blockade in urothelial cancer (dated by TCRdb to 2016 to 2017). Regarding the complete study: All patients started therapy in the mid-2010s and received atezolizumab 1,200 mg intravenously every 3 weeks. Blood samples were analyzed 3 weeks after the start of treatment (second dose) and 6 weeks after the start of treatment. Somatic, immune and clinical correlates of response to PD-L1 blockade with atezolizumab in urothelial cancer were the focus of an exploratory multi-omic analysis. Blood samples gave median yields of about 150,000 T cells and tens of thousands of unique TCRs, along with a median clonality of approximately 0.084. Durable clinical benefit meant progression-free survival longer than 6 months, and TCR features were also tested against progression-free and overall survival. Eight to ten patients achieved durable clinical benefit and some 21 did not. Pretreatment tumor samples and matched peripheral blood, collected serially before and after atezolizumab treatment, underwent TCR sequencing. About 90% of the roughly 29 patients were males with bladder-origin urothelial cancer, and about 65% of the roughly 30 reported a prior smoking history. Around 30 patients had pretreatment blood TCR-seq, about 25 had at least one posttreatment blood collection, and about 25 had tumor TCR-seq. Patients had an ECOG performance status of 0 or 1 and had received between 0 and 3 prior chemotherapy regimens. In the same patients, pretreatment tumors underwent whole exome sequencing and RNA sequencing in addition to TCR sequencing. The paper's findings and limits, for the study overall: Among patients with durable benefit, tumor-associated TCR clones showed greater expansion in peripheral blood 3 weeks after treatment started (n ≈ 20, p = 0.022). Because the sample size was small (n of about 29) and many exploratory analyses were performed, the results are intended to be hypothesis-generating. A pretreatment peripheral blood TCR clonality below the median was linked to improved progression-free and overall survival.

The label giving this sample's time point can be read as: pretreatment peripheral blood. The cohort comprised roughly 30 patients with locally advanced or metastatic urothelial carcinoma treated at Memorial Sloan Kettering on a trial protocol. Peripheral blood mononuclear cells were collected pretreatment and during treatment, with between 1 and 8 total time points obtained per patient. The Qiagen DNeasy Blood extraction kit was used to purify genomic DNA from total PBMCs and from tumor samples. PBMCs were collected pretreatment and during treatment, and were isolated and stored as previously described. Synthetic TCR analog templates were spiked into each PCR so that absolute template abundance could be estimated from read counts. The immunoSEQ assay used bias-controlled V and J gene primers to amplify TCRbeta CDR3 regions from genomic DNA. Sequencing of rearranged TCRbeta segments was done at approximately 20X coverage. For the original study's pipeline: Clustering was used to correct sequencing errors, and CDR3s were annotated against IMGT so that V, D and J genes could be assigned. Downstream analyses used only productive TCRbeta rearrangements and left out out-of-frame or stop-codon sequences. Clonality was computed as one minus Shannon entropy normalized by the log of the number of unique productive sequences. Clones differing between time points or between blood and tumor were identified by Fisher's exact test with Benjamini-Hochberg correction at adjusted p below 0.01. TCRdb obtained this table from immuneACCESS and retained in-frame rearrangements with V and J assigned. These tables miss some clones; where compared with another copy, unresolved V genes account for less than half of the shortfall, and the remainder is unexplained. V and J calls and clone size are given by that table; D and trimming were obtained from the DNA. For this sample there are roughly 130,000 clones; about four fifths appear just once. Of the sample, 2.5% to 4% falls within the top ten clones.

Including cysteine and phenylalanine, the CDR3 has 14 amino acids. Solely the CDR3 DNA is kept, with 42 bases framed from the first base. Trimming takes 0 bases from V and 8 bases from J, and the germline ends sit 11 bases apart. The germline V gene gives CDR1 as KGHSH and CDR2 as LQKENI. Concerning this clone itself: The clone's antigen remains unknown. Base qualities are missing; no much larger clone stands one base away.

The sequencing here drew on PBMCs, taken around atezolizumab (anti-PD-L1) treatment. The rearrangement combines TRBV18 with TRBJ2-4; no D gene can be assigned with confidence. The sequence derives from a man aged 50-59 years with urothelial cancer. The CDR3 region has the sequence CASSPPASPDIQYF. The DNA is TGTGCCAGCTCACCACCGGCTAGTCCGGACATTCAGTACTTC.